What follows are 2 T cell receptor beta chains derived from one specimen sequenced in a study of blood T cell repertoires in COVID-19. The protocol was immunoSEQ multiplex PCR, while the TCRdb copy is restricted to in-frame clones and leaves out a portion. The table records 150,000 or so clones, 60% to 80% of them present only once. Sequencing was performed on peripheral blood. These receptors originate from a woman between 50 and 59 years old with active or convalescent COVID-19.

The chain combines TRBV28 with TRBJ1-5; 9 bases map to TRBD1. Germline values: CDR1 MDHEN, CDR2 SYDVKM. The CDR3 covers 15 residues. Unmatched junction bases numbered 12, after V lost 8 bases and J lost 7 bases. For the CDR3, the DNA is TGTGCCAGCTACACCTACAGGGGGCGCGAGCAGCCCCAGCATTTT. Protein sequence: CASYTYRGREQPQHF.

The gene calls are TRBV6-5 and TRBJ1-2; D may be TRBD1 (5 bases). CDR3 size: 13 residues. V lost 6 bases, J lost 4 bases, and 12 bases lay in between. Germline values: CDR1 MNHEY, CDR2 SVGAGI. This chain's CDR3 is CASSHGGIYGYTF. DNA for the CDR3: TGTGCCAGCAGCCACGGGGGGATCTATGGCTACACCTTC.